These 9 T cell receptor beta chains originate from one sample sequenced in a study of T cell responses to AZD1222 COVID-19 vaccine. Data came from immunoSEQ multiplex PCR; TCRdb stores just in-frame clones and leaves some out. The sample has 100,000 to 150,000 clones, roughly 87% seen once. The input for sequencing was peripheral blood, taken on day 0 of MenACWY control vaccination. The receptors originated from an adult in good health.

The V gene is TRBV3-1 (or the pseudogene TRBV3-2), the J gene TRBJ2-4; weak D call: TRBD1 (6 bases). The CDR3 has 15 amino acids. Germline V gives CDR1 LGHDT, CDR2 YNNKEL (reference sequence). V shed 4 bases and J shed 8 bases, with 18 bases lying between them. The CDR3 protein is CASSPRDGRGYIQYF. The DNA for the CDR3 is TGTGCCAGCAGCCCCCGGGACGGCAGGGGTTACATTCAGTACTTC.

This clone was counted once. The chain employs TRBV5-1 and TRBJ2-1; D possibly corresponds to TRBD2 (5 bases). The CDR3 is made up of 13 amino acids. Germline CDR1 is SGHRS and CDR2 is YFSETQ. V lost 2 bases and J lost 8, with 11 bases in between. In DNA, the CDR3 is TGCGCCAGCAGCTTCCCGGAGGCAGATGAGCAGTTCTTC. Amino acid sequence: CASSFPEADEQFF.

The rearrangement links TRBV27 to TRBJ2-1; 7 bases line up with TRBD1. V gave up 6 bases and J gave up 9 bases; unmatched junction bases: 8. Germline V lookup: CDR1 MNHEY, CDR2 SMNVEV (reference sequence). The CDR3 spans 13 residues. The CDR3 region has the DNA TGTGCCAGCAGAATACAGGGGTTATCTGAGCAGTTCTTC. Residues: CASRIQGLSEQFF.

The chain uses TRBV5-1 and TRBJ2-2, with TRBD2 identical over 8 bases. Trimming cost V 6 bases and J 3 bases; bases outside gene matches: 7. The CDR3 is 15 residues long. The germline V gene has CDR1 SGHRS and CDR2 YFSETQ. The CDR3 region is CASNPTSGYTGELFF. The CDR3 DNA sequence: TGCGCCAGCAACCCAACTAGCGGTTACACCGGGGAGCTGTTTTTT. Complete variable domain (other parts from reference TRBV5-1 and TRBJ2-2): KAGVTQTPRYLIKTRGQQVTLSCSPISGHRSVSWYQQTPGQGLQFLFEYFSETQRNKGNFPGRFSGRQFSNSRSEMNVSTLELGDSALYLCASNPTSGYTGELFFGEGSRLTVL.

The chain recombines TRBV2 with TRBJ2-7; possible D gene TRBD1, 6 bases. The CDR3 sequence is 14 residues long. V gave up 0 bases and J gave up 6 bases, with 12 bases separating them. Germline CDR1 reads SNHLY; CDR2 reads FYNNEI. This chain's CDR3 is CASSEALGAVEQYF. The CDR3 DNA reads as TGTGCCAGCAGTGAAGCGCTGGGGGCCGTCGAGCAGTACTTC.

This clone occurred a few times. The chain combines TRBV6-6 with TRBJ2-2; D gene ambiguous. The length of the CDR3 is 14 residues. V was cut by 0 bases and J by 5 bases, with 7 bases left in between. The germline V gene has CDR1 MNHNY and CDR2 SVGAGI (reference sequence). The CDR3 bases are TGTGCCAGCAGTTACTCACTCGGTACCGGGGAGCTGTTTTTT. Its protein product is CASSYSLGTGELFF.

The V call is TRBV2, the J call TRBJ2-7; D is perhaps TRBD2 (5 bases). CDR3 length equals 13 residues. Germline loops: CDR1 SNHLY, CDR2 FYNNEI. The V end lost 7 bases, the J end lost 4 bases, and 14 bases lay between the germline ends. CDR3 in amino acids: CASTLRVTYEQYF. CDR3 DNA sequence: TGTGCCAGCACCCTGCGGGTAACTTACGAGCAGTACTTC.

This clone was seen only a few times. The chain combines TRBV3-1 (or the pseudogene TRBV3-2) with TRBJ2-2, with D perhaps TRBD1 (6 bases). The CDR3 covers 14 residues. Trimming cost V 4 bases and J 4 bases, with 10 bases left between them. Germline CDR1 and CDR2: LGHDT and YNNKEL (reference sequence). The CDR3 DNA is TGTGCCAGCAGCCGGGACACCCTCACCGGGGAGCTGTTTTTT. This gives the protein CASSRDTLTGELFF.

The chain recombines TRBV5-4 with TRBJ1-1; no reliable D call. The germline CDR1 and CDR2 sequences are SGHNT and YYREEE (reference sequence). V was cut by 0 bases and J by 3 bases, with 6 bases left in between. The CDR3 extends over 13 amino acids. In DNA, the CDR3 is TGTGCCAGCAGCTTGGGGAGGGACACTGAAGCTTTCTTT. Translated: CASSLGRDTEAFF.